The TCR beta chain described here comes from a study of shared clonotypes between healthy human individuals. The CDR3 is 14 amino acids. V gave up 0 bases and J gave up 3 bases, with 6 bases separating them. The germline CDR1 and CDR2 sequences are MNHEY and SVGAGI. General study points: In contrast to clonotypes shared by all four donors, non-shared clonotypes had lower generation probabilities. Few donors restricted represented genetic and exposure-history diversity. Relative to memory subsets, naive subsets generally showed larger estimated richness.

Comment on this clone: The antigen remains unidentified.

The protocol was immunoSEQ multiplex PCR, while the TCRdb copy is restricted to in-frame clones and leaves out a portion. Among a few million clones listed, around 93% were seen once. Those who donated, Caucasian adults without exception, all lived in Nashville, Tennessee. Sequenced material: naive CD4+ T cells from PBMCs. Subset specified: CD45RA+ positively selected. V is TRBV6-5 and J is TRBJ1-5; the D is unclear. The sequence was obtained from a man between 18 and 35 years old in good health. Some clones in this sample may be carry-over from other donors' samples. The CDR3 here is CASSYSQVNQPQHF. The CDR3 bases are TGTGCCAGCAGTTACTCGCAGGTCAATCAGCCCCAGCATTTT.